Listed here are 31 T cell receptor beta chains from one sample, sequenced in a study of blood T cell repertoires in COVID-19. Generated by immunoSEQ multiplex PCR, the TCRdb table keeps only in-frame clones and is missing some. Here the sample spans 150,000 to 200,000 clones, roughly nine tenths being singletons. The sequenced sample consisted of peripheral blood. The receptors derive from a man aged 55 to 70 with active or convalescent COVID-19.

The rearrangement joins TRBV5-1 to TRBJ1-2; D is possibly TRBD1 (6 bases). V was trimmed by 6 bases and J by 4 bases, leaving 16 bases between them. The CDR3 consists of 14 residues. Per germline, CDR1 SGHRS and CDR2 YFSETQ. CDR3 sequence reads: CASTNGGQSYGYTF. CDR3 DNA: TGCGCCAGCACCAATGGTGGACAGAGCTATGGCTACACCTTC. Using reference TRBV5-1 and TRBJ1-2 for the parts outside the CDR3, the full variable domain is KAGVTQTPRYLIKTRGQQVTLSCSPISGHRSVSWYQQTPGQGLQFLFEYFSETQRNKGNFPGRFSGRQFSNSRSEMNVSTLELGDSALYLCASTNGGQSYGYTFGSGTRLTVV.

V and J are TRBV6-5 and TRBJ1-1, with 10 bases aligning to TRBD1. Germline CDR1 reads MNHEY; CDR2 reads SVGAGI. After removal of 7 bases from V and 5 bases from J, the junction contained 10 bases not matched to a gene. The CDR3 runs 15 residues. The CDR3 is CASTPGQGGFTEAFF. DNA for the CDR3: TGTGCCAGCACCCCAGGACAGGGGGGTTTTACTGAAGCTTTCTTT.

The rearrangement joins TRBV5-1 to TRBJ1-1; D remains unclear. Between the trimmed V and J ends, which lost 0 bases and 6 bases, there was a span of 12 bases. There are 14 residues in the CDR3. Looked up from germline, CDR1 is SGHRS and CDR2 is YFSETQ. CDR3 protein: CASSLGQVNPEAFF. The DNA for the CDR3 is TGCGCCAGCAGCTTGGGCCAGGTCAACCCTGAAGCTTTCTTT.

The chain employs TRBV28 and TRBJ1-4; TRBD1 might be the D (5 bases). The CDR3 loop spans 14 amino acids. Germline lookup yields CDR1 MDHEN and CDR2 SYDVKM. Trimming shortened V by 2 bases and J by 10 bases, and 14 bases separated the two germline ends. For the CDR3, the DNA is TGTGCCAGCAGTTTAGGGGGGTCGGCCAGAAAACTGTTTTTT. Protein sequence: CASSLGGSARKLFF. The whole variable domain, remainder taken from reference TRBV28 and TRBJ1-4, is DVKVTQSSRYLVKRTGEKVFLECVQDMDHENMFWYRQDPGLGLRLIYFSYDVKMKEKGDIPEGYSVSREKKERFSLILESASTNQTSMYLCASSLGGSARKLFFGSGTQLSVL.

The chain employs TRBV4-1 and TRBJ2-1; TRBD2 aligns across 10 bases. CDR1 MGHRA and CDR2 YSYEKL come from the germline V gene. J lost 7 bases, V lost 6 bases, and 6 bases had no gene match. This CDR3 contains 14 residues. The CDR3 nucleotides are TGCGCCAGCAGGAAAAAACTAGCGGGGAATGAGCAGTTCTTC. Protein sequence: CASRKKLAGNEQFF.

The V call is TRBV7-9, the J call TRBJ1-1; TRBD1 might be the D (6 bases). The CDR3 is 11 amino acids. Trimming left V 2 bases short and J 11 bases short, with 9 bases between. Germline V gene data show CDR1 as SEHNR and CDR2 as FQNEAQ (reference sequence). CDR3 sequence: CASSLLQGAFF. CDR3 bases: TGTGCCAGCAGCTTACTGCAGGGGGCTTTCTTT.

This chain uses TRBV5-1 with TRBJ1-5, with a weak D call TRBD1 (6 bases). The CDR3 runs 15 residues. Trimming took 1 base from V and 3 from J, leaving 11 bases between them. Germline CDR1 and CDR2: SGHRS and YFSETQ. The CDR3 DNA is TGCGCCAGCAGCTTGTACGCAGGGGACAATCAGCCCCAGCATTTT. It is translated as CASSLYAGDNQPQHF. Looking up the rest from reference TRBV5-1 and TRBJ1-5 gives the full variable domain: KAGVTQTPRYLIKTRGQQVTLSCSPISGHRSVSWYQQTPGQGLQFLFEYFSETQRNKGNFPGRFSGRQFSNSRSEMNVSTLELGDSALYLCASSLYAGDNQPQHFGDGTRLSIL.

This clone came up a few times. The chain employs TRBV29-1 and TRBJ1-2; no firm D call. The germline V and J ends were trimmed by 4 bases and 4 bases, with 16 bases remaining between them. From germline, CDR1 is SQVTM and CDR2 ANQGSEA. This CDR3 comprises 14 residues. CDR3 sequence: CSVAAFEEGYGYTF. In nucleotides, the CDR3 is TGCAGCGTTGCCGCCTTCGAGGAGGGCTATGGCTACACCTTC.

The V call is TRBV19, the J call TRBJ2-3; maybe TRBD1 (5 bases). The CDR3 covers 14 residues. Per the germline V gene, CDR1 is LNHDA and CDR2 is SQIVND (reference sequence). V gave up 1 base and J gave up 0 bases, with 5 bases separating them. As DNA, the CDR3 is TGTGCCAGTAGTATAGGACAGAGCACAGATACGCAGTATTTT. Protein product: CASSIGQSTDTQYF.

This chain connects TRBV19 to TRBJ2-1, with D perhaps TRBD1 (6 bases). The CDR3 is 16 amino acids. Germline V gene lookup returns CDR1 LNHDA and CDR2 SQIVND (reference sequence). The V gene lost 0 bases and the J gene lost 6 bases, with 15 bases spanning the gap. The CDR3 DNA sequence: TGTGCCAGTAGTATAGAATCAGGGCTAGGGGGCAATGAGCAGTTCTTC. It yields the protein CASSIESGLGGNEQFF. Combining the CDR3 with reference TRBV19 and TRBJ2-1 gives the whole variable domain DGGITQSPKYLFRKEGQNVTLSCEQNLNHDAMYWYRQDPGQGLRLIYYSQIVNDFQKGDIAEGYSVSREKKESFPLTVTSAQKNPTAFYLCASSIESGLGGNEQFFGPGTRLTVL.

The chain combines TRBV5-1 with TRBJ1-4, with D unclear. The CDR3 extends over 16 amino acids. Germline CDR1 reads SGHRS; CDR2 reads YFSETQ. The V and J ends lost 5 bases and 8 bases respectively, with 22 bases between them. The DNA for the CDR3 is TGCGCCAGCAGTCAGGAGGGTGGTTCTTCGGGGGAAAAACTGTTTTTT. Amino acid sequence: CASSQEGGSSGEKLFF.

The chain has TRBV5-1 and TRBJ2-5, with 8 bases fitting TRBD1. This CDR3 is 16 amino acids long. Losses at the gene ends were 3 bases for V and 3 bases for J; bases not matched to a gene: 10. The germline V gene has CDR1 SGHRS and CDR2 YFSETQ. The CDR3 protein is CASSSNPTGQEETQYF. CDR3 nucleotide sequence: TGCGCCAGCAGCTCTAACCCAACGGGACAGGAAGAGACCCAGTACTTC. Using reference TRBV5-1 and TRBJ2-5 for the parts outside the CDR3, the full variable domain is KAGVTQTPRYLIKTRGQQVTLSCSPISGHRSVSWYQQTPGQGLQFLFEYFSETQRNKGNFPGRFSGRQFSNSRSEMNVSTLELGDSALYLCASSSNPTGQEETQYFGPGTRLLVL.

V usage is TRBV20-1 and J usage is TRBJ2-5, with D possibly matching TRBD2 (6 bases). This CDR3 spans 15 amino acids. Germline V gene data show CDR1 as DFQATT and CDR2 as SNEGSKA (reference sequence). Trimming removed 3 bases from V and 2 bases from J, with 16 bases in between. The CDR3 here is CSASEGARDQETQYF. CDR3 in DNA: TGCAGTGCTAGTGAAGGGGCGCGGGATCAAGAGACCCAGTACTTC.

The rearrangement uses TRBV29-1 and TRBJ1-1; 9 nucleotides line up with TRBD1. V lost 4 bases and J lost 0; bases outside the gene matches: 3. CDR3 length: 14 residues. Germline values: CDR1 SQVTM, CDR2 ANQGSEA. The CDR3 loop reads CSVAWDRVNTEAFF. DNA for the CDR3: TGCAGCGTTGCCTGGGACAGGGTGAACACTGAAGCTTTCTTT.

The V and J genes are TRBV6-1 and TRBJ2-1; 7 bases agree with TRBD2. Germline V CDR1 and CDR2: MNHNS, SASEGT. The CDR3 runs 16 residues. J lost 2 bases, V lost 0 bases, and 4 bases had no gene match. CDR3 in DNA: TGTGCCAGCAGTGAAGCATGGGGGGGTCCCTACAATGAGCAGTTCTTC. Amino acids: CASSEAWGGPYNEQFF.

This clone was seen only once. V gene TRBV7-9 combines with J gene TRBJ2-5, with D perhaps TRBD2 (6 bases). Trimming took 0 bases from V and 4 from J, leaving 9 bases between them. Germline V gives CDR1 SEHNR, CDR2 FQNEAQ (reference sequence). This CDR3 has 14 amino acids. The CDR3 DNA sequence: TGTGCCAGCAGCTTAGCAGGAGGGGCAGAGACCCAGTACTTC. Translating gives CASSLAGGAETQYF.

The V gene is TRBV2, the J gene TRBJ1-2; tentative D call: TRBD1 (6 bases). The V gene's germline CDR1 is SNHLY and CDR2 FYNNEI. V was clipped by 8 bases and J by 2 bases, with 18 bases between them. The CDR3 extends over 15 amino acids. CDR3 sequence (DNA): TGTGCCAGCTTTGTGATTGGGGGCTTCAACTATGGCTACACCTTC. It encodes CASFVIGGFNYGYTF.

V is TRBV5-1 and J is TRBJ2-1; TRBD1 might be the D (8 bases). Germline lookup yields CDR1 SGHRS and CDR2 YFSETQ. Trimming took 1 base from V and 5 from J, leaving 22 bases between them. The CDR3 is made up of 18 amino acids. CDR3 bases: TGCGCCAGCAGCTTGTTCACCTCAACAGGGGGGGAAAACAATGAGCAGTTCTTC. Translated, it gives CASSLFTSTGGENNEQFF.

The chain recombines TRBV19 with TRBJ2-7; D perhaps matches TRBD1 (5 bases). With 2 bases removed from V and 2 bases from J, the gap between germline ends came to 13 bases. CDR1 is LNHDA, CDR2 SQIVND, per germline (reference sequence). The CDR3 sequence is 15 residues long. The CDR3 nucleotides are TGTGCCAGTAGTATACGACCAGCAGGGCCCTACGAGCAGTACTTC. Translating gives CASSIRPAGPYEQYF. The full variable domain, completed using reference TRBV19 and TRBJ2-7, is DGGITQSPKYLFRKEGQNVTLSCEQNLNHDAMYWYRQDPGQGLRLIYYSQIVNDFQKGDIAEGYSVSREKKESFPLTVTSAQKNPTAFYLCASSIRPAGPYEQYFGPGTRLTVT.

V usage is TRBV5-8 and J usage is TRBJ1-2; D is unclear. The CDR3 is made up of 14 amino acids. Trimming cost V 6 bases and J 2 bases, with 14 bases left between them. Germline CDR1 and CDR2: SGHTS and YDEGEE. The CDR3 loop reads CASTPRGPNYGYTF. For the CDR3, the DNA is TGTGCCAGCACCCCACGGGGTCCAAACTATGGCTACACCTTC.

This clone appeared once. The rearrangement links TRBV7-2 to TRBJ2-2; 7 bases map to TRBD2. Trimming at V came to 2 bases and at J to 1 base, leaving 7 bases not matched to a gene. CDR1 and CDR2 from the germline V gene are SGHTA and FQGNSA. This CDR3 is built from 17 residues. The CDR3 nucleotides read TGTGCCAGCAGCTTACGGATGGGAGGGATGAACACCGGGGAGCTGTTTTTT. Translating gives CASSLRMGGMNTGELFF.

This clone was recorded a few times. This chain uses TRBV5-4 with TRBJ1-2; 9 bases match TRBD1. Unmatched junction bases numbered 8, after V lost 4 bases and J lost 7 bases. There are 14 residues in the CDR3. Germline CDR1 and CDR2: SGHNT and YYREEE (reference sequence). The CDR3 DNA sequence: TGTGCCAGCAGCCTAGGACAGGGGACTATTGGCTACACCTTC. Its protein is CASSLGQGTIGYTF.

The rearrangement links TRBV5-4 to TRBJ1-4, with 9 bases that match TRBD1. J gave up 5 bases and V 2 bases, and 1 base lay outside the gene matches. The CDR3 has 14 residues. Looked up from germline, CDR1 is SGHNT and CDR2 is YYREEE (reference sequence). CDR3 nucleotide sequence: TGTGCCAGCAGCTTTGGGACAGGGAATGAAAAACTGTTTTTT. It specifies CASSFGTGNEKLFF.

The chain couples TRBV6-5 to TRBJ1-4; TRBD1 matches 8 bases. The V and J ends lost 5 bases and 8 bases, in that order; junction bases with no gene match: 4. CDR3 length equals 13 residues. Germline lookup yields CDR1 MNHEY and CDR2 SVGAGI. The CDR3 DNA reads TGTGCCAGCAGTACCCGGACAGGGGAAAAACTGTTTTTT. This encodes CASSTRTGEKLFF.

This chain connects TRBV5-1 to TRBJ1-4; 7 bases match TRBD1. Germline CDR1 and CDR2: SGHRS and YFSETQ. The CDR3 spans 15 residues. Trimming took 3 bases from V and 6 from J; bases not matched to a gene: 8. DNA of the CDR3: TGCGCCAGCAGCTCGACAGGGATGAAGGATGAAAAACTGTTTTTT. Residues: CASSSTGMKDEKLFF.

The V gene is TRBV7-9, the J gene TRBJ2-7, with 9 bases identical to TRBD1. There are 15 residues in the CDR3. Per germline, CDR1 SEHNR and CDR2 FQNEAQ (reference sequence). V was pared by 0 bases and J by 6 bases, with 6 bases of the junction left unmatched. CDR3: CASSLATGGVGEQYF. CDR3 nucleotides: TGTGCCAGCAGCTTAGCGACAGGGGGGGTAGGCGAGCAGTACTTC.

The chain recombines TRBV11-2 with TRBJ1-2, with TRBD1 identical over 10 bases. The CDR3 loop spans 15 amino acids. CDR1 is SGHAT and CDR2 is FQNNGV in the germline V gene. V lost 1 base, J lost 8 bases, and 7 bases stayed unmatched. The CDR3 DNA reads as TGTGCCAGCAGCTTAGGTGGGACAGGGGTGATCGGCTACACCTTC. This gives the protein CASSLGGTGVIGYTF.

The J gene is TRBJ2-7, the V gene TRBV3-1 (or the pseudogene TRBV3-2); D is ambiguous. This CDR3 contains 12 residues. From germline, CDR1 is LGHDT and CDR2 YNNKEL (reference sequence). V lost 3 bases and J 3 bases, leaving 6 bases between the germline ends. The CDR3 DNA sequence: TGTGCCAGCAGCCAGGCCAACTACGAGCAGTACTTC. Amino acids: CASSQANYEQYF.

The J gene is TRBJ1-6, the V gene TRBV25-1, with a weak D call TRBD1 (5 bases). The V and J ends lost 6 bases and 0 bases respectively, with 9 bases between them. The CDR3 covers 15 residues. Germline-derived CDR1 and CDR2 are MGHDK and SYGVNS. The CDR3, as DNA: TGTGCCAGCAGAACAGGTAGCTCCTATAATTCACCCCTCCACTTT. It encodes CASRTGSSYNSPLHF.

The V call is TRBV10-3, the J call TRBJ2-7, with 7 positions matching TRBD2. Germline trimming cut 4 bases from V and 4 bases from J; bases unmatched to any gene: 13. The CDR3 is 16 residues long. Germline CDR1 and CDR2: ENHRY and SYGVKD. For the CDR3, the DNA is TGTGCCATCAGTGGTTGGTCTAGCGGACCCAGTTACGAGCAGTACTTC. Its translation: CAISGWSSGPSYEQYF.

The genes are TRBV11-2 and TRBJ2-7; 12 bases fit TRBD2. The CDR3 is 15 residues long. Germline lookup yields CDR1 SGHAT and CDR2 FQNNGV. Trimming took 0 bases from V and 3 from J; bases not matched to a gene: 0. In DNA, the CDR3 is TGTGCCAGCAGCTTAGAGACTAGCGGGAGCTACGAGCAGTACTTC. It codes for CASSLETSGSYEQYF.